A single sample gave rise to the 8 T cell receptor beta chains below, sequenced in a study of PD-1 blockade in classical Hodgkin lymphoma (dated by TCRdb to the early 2020s). The time point label for this specimen denotes: cycle 4 day 1 (C4D1), after less than 7 weeks of nivolumab. All trial patients had relapsed after autologous stem cell transplantation, with cohorts A, B and C differing in prior brentuximab vedotin exposure. Using a Miltenyi CD4+ T cell isolation kit, CD4+ T cells were purified from thawed PBMCs through magnetic negative selection. The library was prepared using the immunoSEQ multiplex PCR assay. Drawn from immuneACCESS, this table holds only the in-frame rearrangements with V and J called that TCRdb kept. Clones are partly lost; checked studies trace under half to an unresolved V gene and leave the rest unexplained. This sample lists about 30,000 clones; approximately 81% were detected once. The ten largest clones take up 0.62% of the sample.

This material consisted of CD4+ T cells from blood, taken before the fourth cycle of nivolumab. These receptors all stem from a human donor with classical Hodgkin lymphoma.

V usage is TRBV5-1 and J usage is TRBJ1-4; 10 bases map to TRBD1. Germline trimming cut 0 bases from V and 8 bases from J; bases unmatched to any gene: 4. CDR3 length equals 15 residues. In germline, CDR1 is SGHRS, CDR2 YFSETQ. For the CDR3, the DNA is TGCGCCAGCAGCTTGGTCGGGACAGGGGAGGAAAAACTGTTTTTT. Its protein product is CASSLVGTGEEKLFF.

The chain is built from TRBV5-1 and TRBJ2-1; 8 bases align to TRBD1. Germline V gene data show CDR1 as SGHRS and CDR2 as YFSETQ. The CDR3 loop spans 14 amino acids. Trimming removed 7 bases from V and 1 base from J; junction bases left unmatched: 4. The CDR3 reads CASETGDSYNEQFF. DNA for the CDR3: TGCGCCAGCGAGACAGGGGATTCCTACAATGAGCAGTTCTTC. Full variable domain (rest looked up from reference TRBV5-1 and TRBJ2-1): KAGVTQTPRYLIKTRGQQVTLSCSPISGHRSVSWYQQTPGQGLQFLFEYFSETQRNKGNFPGRFSGRQFSNSRSEMNVSTLELGDSALYLCASETGDSYNEQFFGPGTRLTVL.

V and J are TRBV5-1 and TRBJ2-7; 9 bases map to TRBD1. Germline V CDR1 and CDR2: SGHRS, YFSETQ. V shed 4 bases and J 5 bases; nucleotides not matched to a gene: 7. The CDR3 is 14 amino acids. The CDR3 region has the DNA TGCGCCAGCAGCCAACCGGGACAGGGTCACGAGCAGTACTTC. This codes for CASSQPGQGHEQYF.

This rearrangement joins TRBV18 to TRBJ2-2; D remains ambiguous. The CDR3 runs 16 residues. The V gene's germline CDR1 is KGHSH and CDR2 LQKENI. V lost 3 bases, J lost 3 bases, and 14 bases lay in between. Written as DNA, the CDR3 is TGTGCCAGCTCACCGTTACCCGGCCCGGACACCGGGGAGCTGTTTTTT. It encodes CASSPLPGPDTGELFF.

This sequence joins TRBV7-9 and TRBJ2-6, with 9 bases that match TRBD1. The length of the CDR3 is 18 residues. CDR1 is SEHNR and CDR2 is FQNEAQ in the germline V gene (reference sequence). V shed 1 base and J 0 bases; nucleotides not matched to a gene: 4. CDR3 in amino acids: CASSLEGTGSSGANVLTF. As DNA, the CDR3 is TGTGCCAGCAGCTTAGAAGGGACAGGGAGCTCTGGGGCCAACGTCCTGACTTTC.

This clone appeared once. The J gene is TRBJ1-1, the V gene TRBV5-1; weak D call: TRBD1 (5 bases). V lost 7 bases to trimming and J lost 5 bases, with 15 bases between them. CDR1 and CDR2 from the germline V gene are SGHRS and YFSETQ. This CDR3 contains 13 residues. CDR3 in DNA: TGCGCCAGCGGTAGGGGTTATGGTACTGAAGCTTTCTTT. It codes for CASGRGYGTEAFF.

This chain links TRBV5-1 with TRBJ1-6; a possible D gene is TRBD1 (5 bases). Looked up from germline, CDR1 is SGHRS and CDR2 is YFSETQ. V lost 4 bases, J lost 1 base, and 9 bases lay in between. The CDR3 spans 15 residues. CDR3 loop: CASSLDRSYNSPLHF. The CDR3 nucleotides read TGCGCCAGCAGCCTTGACAGATCCTATAATTCACCCCTCCACTTT.

V and J are TRBV18 and TRBJ2-2; TRBD2 matches at 7 bases. This CDR3 spans 14 amino acids. Germline values: CDR1 KGHSH, CDR2 LQKENI. V trimming: 6 bases; J trimming: 6 bases; junction bases outside the gene matches: 7. CDR3 coding DNA: TGTGCCAGCTCCCCGGCTGGGAGGGCCGGGGAGCTGTTTTTT. Encoded protein: CASSPAGRAGELFF.